Following are 32 T cell receptor beta chains from one sample sequenced in a study of blood T cell repertoires in COVID-19. TCRdb's copy holds only in-frame clones and misses some; the assay was immunoSEQ multiplex PCR. The table shows hundreds of thousands of clones, with nearly 90% occurring only once. Material for sequencing was PBMCs or T cells enriched from blood (not recorded which). The receptors originated from a woman between 18 and 29 years old with acute COVID-19.

V gene TRBV2 combines with J gene TRBJ2-7; D is perhaps TRBD2 (6 bases). This CDR3 has 15 residues. Germline lookup yields CDR1 SNHLY and CDR2 FYNNEI. V lost 8 bases to trimming and J lost 0 bases, with 17 bases between them. CDR3 residues: CASGSGGFSSYEQYF. The CDR3 nucleotides read TGTGCCAGCGGTTCCGGGGGTTTTAGCTCCTACGAGCAGTACTTC.

V and J are TRBV11-1 and TRBJ1-1, with D uncertain. V was pared by 5 bases and J by 7 bases, with 20 bases between. Germline V gene sequence: CDR1 SGHAT, CDR2 FQDESV (reference sequence). The CDR3 covers 15 residues. CDR3 region: CASSLDWSPQLEAFF. CDR3 DNA sequence: TGTGCCAGCAGCCTTGACTGGAGCCCACAACTTGAAGCTTTCTTT.

The rearrangement joins TRBV6-2 or TRBV6-3 to TRBJ2-4; 7 bases map to TRBD1. V lost 4 bases, J lost 6 bases, and 6 bases stayed unmatched. There are 14 residues in the CDR3. The germline V gene encodes CDR1 MNHEY and CDR2 SVGEGT. CDR3 loop: CASSSTGSANIQYF. The CDR3 region has the DNA TGTGCCAGCAGTTCGACAGGGTCGGCAAACATTCAGTACTTC.

The chain employs TRBV4-2 and TRBJ2-1; weak D call: TRBD1 (6 bases). Germline values: CDR1 LGHNA, CDR2 YNFKEQ. CDR3 length equals 17 residues. Trimming stripped 0 bases from V and 7 bases from J, with 19 bases between. DNA of the CDR3: TGTGCCAGCAGCCAAGAGGGTTTGGCAGGGGATGCAAATGAGCAGTTCTTC. The encoded protein is CASSQEGLAGDANEQFF.

This chain links TRBV12-5 with TRBJ1-6; D is ambiguous. The V end was cut by 1 base, the J end by 7 bases, with 8 bases between. Germline V lookup: CDR1 LGHNT, CDR2 FRNRAP. The CDR3 totals 14 residues. The chain's CDR3 is CASGLGRSNSPLHF. The CDR3 DNA reads TGTGCTAGTGGTTTGGGCAGATCGAATTCACCCCTCCACTTT.

The chain couples TRBV18 to TRBJ2-7, with 8 bases identical to TRBD2. Per germline, CDR1 KGHSH and CDR2 LQKENI. The CDR3 spans 15 residues. With V trimmed by 6 bases and J by 3 bases, 10 bases remained unmatched. CDR3 region: CASSVTAGGDYEQYF. CDR3 in DNA: TGTGCCAGCTCGGTCACCGCGGGGGGAGACTACGAGCAGTACTTC.

This chain uses TRBV2 with TRBJ1-1; possibly TRBD1 for D (5 bases). The CDR3 is 13 amino acids. In germline, CDR1 is SNHLY, CDR2 FYNNEI. Trimming took off 5 bases at V and 1 base at J, with 8 bases between the two ends. CDR3 loop: CASSNDRNTEAFF. For the CDR3, the DNA is TGTGCCAGCAGTAATGACAGGAACACTGAAGCTTTCTTT.

V is TRBV18 and J is TRBJ1-1, with D maybe TRBD1 (5 bases). Trimming cost V 0 bases and J 0 bases, with 14 bases left between them. The CDR3 covers 17 residues. Germline CDR1 and CDR2: KGHSH and LQKENI. Written as DNA, the CDR3 is TGTGCCAGCTCACCACCCGGGGTGGGGGGTGTGAACACTGAAGCTTTCTTT. The encoded protein is CASSPPGVGGVNTEAFF.

The CDR3 DNA is TGTGCCAGCAGCGGTAGACTAGCGGGAGAAAAAGATACGCAGTATTTT. Encoded protein: CASSGRLAGEKDTQYF. The chain recombines TRBV5-4 with TRBJ2-3; 12 bases map to TRBD2. The germline V gene encodes CDR1 SGHNT and CDR2 YYREEE (reference sequence). Trimming cost V 4 bases and J 5 bases; bases outside gene matches: 8. The CDR3 totals 16 residues.

Only a few counts were recorded for this clone. This rearrangement joins TRBV5-1 to TRBJ2-1; D is perhaps TRBD2 (6 bases). CDR3 length equals 16 residues. Germline assignment: CDR1 SGHRS and CDR2 YFSETQ. V was trimmed by 0 bases and J by 2 bases, leaving 12 bases between them. CDR3 amino acids: CASSLAPGVPYNEQFF. The CDR3 coding sequence is TGCGCCAGCAGCTTGGCCCCGGGAGTCCCCTACAATGAGCAGTTCTTC.

The V gene is TRBV6-4, the J gene TRBJ1-2, with 8 bases aligning to TRBD1. Germline CDR1 reads MRHNA; CDR2 reads SNTAGT. V trimming: 5 bases; J trimming: 4 bases; junction bases outside the gene matches: 9. The CDR3 extends over 15 amino acids. CDR3 DNA: TGTGCCAGCAGTAAGGAGACAGGGGCGATCTATGGCTACACCTTC. It specifies CASSKETGAIYGYTF.

The CDR3 nucleotides are TGCGCCAGCAGGGAGACAGTAAAAGAGACCCAGTACTTC. Amino acids: CASRETVKETQYF. V is TRBV5-1 and J is TRBJ2-5; tentative D call: TRBD1 (5 bases). Germline CDR1 reads SGHRS; CDR2 reads YFSETQ. This CDR3 has 13 amino acids. Trimming removed 5 bases from V and 3 bases from J, with 11 bases in between.

This chain uses TRBV12-5 with TRBJ1-2, with a possible D match to TRBD1 (5 bases). Trimming stripped 3 bases from V and 6 bases from J, with 20 bases between. Germline CDR1 reads LGHNT; CDR2 reads FRNRAP. This CDR3 is built from 16 residues. In DNA form, the CDR3 reads TGTGCTAGTGGTTTCGCGCGGCCTGGGGCAGGGAATGGCTACACCTTC. It codes for CASGFARPGAGNGYTF.

This clone was recorded only once. The CDR3 loop is CASSLGRGLGGYTF. CDR3 in DNA: TGTGCCAGCAGCTTGGGCAGGGGCCTTGGGGGCTACACCTTC. The chain couples TRBV27 to TRBJ1-2; D is possibly TRBD1 (6 bases). CDR1 is MNHEY and CDR2 is SMNVEV in the germline V gene (reference sequence). The length of the CDR3 is 14 residues. With 6 bases removed from V and 8 bases from J, the gap between germline ends came to 19 bases.

The chain joins TRBV28 to TRBJ2-1; 12 bases map to TRBD2. The CDR3 loop spans 16 amino acids. The J segment lost 8 bases and the V segment lost 6 bases, leaving 11 bases of the junction unmatched. Germline V gene lookup returns CDR1 MDHEN and CDR2 SYDVKM. CDR3 region: CASRTPGTSGFYEQFF. The CDR3 DNA reads as TGTGCCAGCAGAACCCCTGGGACTAGCGGGTTTTATGAGCAGTTCTTC.

The V call is TRBV9, the J call TRBJ2-5; 11 nucleotides align to TRBD2. Germline V lookup: CDR1 SGDLS, CDR2 YYNGEE. CDR3 length: 16 amino acids. V shed 6 bases and J 5 bases; nucleotides not matched to a gene: 12. The CDR3 is CASTTLAGGPGETQYF. In DNA, the CDR3 is TGTGCCAGCACAACTTTAGCGGGAGGGCCTGGGGAGACCCAGTACTTC.

This chain joins TRBV4-1 and TRBJ1-5, with 8 bases aligning to TRBD1. V dropped 0 bases and J dropped 3; count of bases not matched to a gene: 4. This CDR3 is built from 16 residues. The germline gives CDR1 MGHRA, CDR2 YSYEKL. The CDR3 spells CASSQEGRGHNQPQHF. The CDR3 coding sequence is TGCGCCAGCAGCCAAGAGGGCAGGGGGCACAATCAGCCCCAGCATTTT.

The gene calls are TRBV28 and TRBJ1-6; D gene uncertain. The germline V gene encodes CDR1 MDHEN and CDR2 SYDVKM. The CDR3 spans 12 residues. V was clipped by 6 bases and J by 7 bases, with 7 bases between them. CDR3 amino acids: CASRGGNSPLHF. The CDR3 DNA reads as TGTGCCAGCAGGGGAGGGAATTCACCCCTCCACTTT.

The chain combines TRBV5-1 with TRBJ2-7, with a possible D match to TRBD1 (6 bases). V lost 0 bases, J lost 3 bases, and 10 bases lay in between. CDR1 and CDR2 from the germline V gene are SGHRS and YFSETQ. This CDR3 is 14 amino acids long. CDR3 nucleotides: TGCGCCAGCAGCTTGGACAGGGATCTCTACGAGCAGTACTTC. Residues: CASSLDRDLYEQYF.

A remark on this clone: Other DNA sequences of this sample code for an identical CDR3. The chain carries TRBV14 and TRBJ2-7; 7 bases are a match to TRBD2. The V gene end was trimmed by 1 base and the J gene end by 4 bases; junction bases not matched to a gene: 7. Germline V lookup: CDR1 SGHDN, CDR2 FVKESK. The CDR3 is 15 amino acids. The CDR3 DNA sequence: TGTGCCAGCAGCCAAGGTTTGGCGGGAGTTTACGAGCAGTACTTC. Protein sequence: CASSQGLAGVYEQYF.

This clone appeared a few times. The chain couples TRBV9 to TRBJ1-2; 9 bases line up with TRBD1. Germline trimming cut 4 bases from V and 7 bases from J; bases unmatched to any gene: 8. Germline V gives CDR1 SGDLS, CDR2 YYNGEE. The CDR3 has 14 amino acids. The DNA for the CDR3 is TGTGCCAGCAGCCCAGGGGGGACAGGGACTGGCTACACCTTC. Protein sequence: CASSPGGTGTGYTF.

The chain recombines TRBV5-5 with TRBJ2-1; 8 bases match TRBD1. Germline loops: CDR1 SGHKS, CDR2 YYEKEE (reference sequence). The CDR3 spans 15 residues. Trimming cost V 3 bases and J 7 bases; bases outside gene matches: 9. DNA of the CDR3: TGTGCCAGCAGCTACGACAGGGGTCGTTATAATGAGCAGTTCTTC. The encoded protein is CASSYDRGRYNEQFF. The complete variable domain, with remaining parts taken from reference TRBV5-5 and TRBJ2-1, reads DAGVTQSPTHLIKTRGQQVTLRCSPISGHKSVSWYQQVLGQGPQFIFQYYEKEERGRGNFPDRFSARQFPNYSSELNVNALLLGDSALYLCASSYDRGRYNEQFFGPGTRLTVL.

This clone occurred once. The gene calls are TRBV7-2 and TRBJ2-1, with 7 bases matching TRBD2. V lost 5 bases to trimming and J lost 2 bases; unmatched junction nucleotides: 9. The CDR3 covers 16 residues. Germline lookup yields CDR1 SGHTA and CDR2 FQGNSA. The CDR3 DNA is TGTGCCAGCAGCCGTCGCTCTAGCGGAACCTACAATGAGCAGTTCTTC. Translated: CASSRRSSGTYNEQFF.

This clone has just a few counts. V usage is TRBV4-1 and J usage is TRBJ2-7; the D gene is possibly TRBD2 (6 bases). The CDR3 is made up of 15 amino acids. Deletions cut 6 bases from V and 0 bases from J, with 15 bases between. Germline values: CDR1 MGHRA, CDR2 YSYEKL. The CDR3 nucleotides are TGCGCCAGCAGTAACGTCGGGCGGGGCTCCTACGAGCAGTACTTC. This encodes CASSNVGRGSYEQYF.

The chain recombines TRBV7-9 with TRBJ2-3, with D tentatively TRBD2 (6 bases). This CDR3 comprises 15 residues. Looked up from germline, CDR1 is SEHNR and CDR2 is FQNEAQ (reference sequence). V was clipped by 5 bases and J by 1 base, with 13 bases between them. The CDR3 bases are TGTGCCAGCAGCCCACGACTAGAAGGCACAGATACGCAGTATTTT. Protein: CASSPRLEGTDTQYF. Based on the CDR3 plus reference TRBV7-9 and TRBJ2-3, the full variable domain is DTGVSQNPRHKITKRGQNVTFRCDPISEHNRLYWYRQTLGQGPEFLTYFQNEAQLEKSRLLSDRFSAERPKGSFSTLEIQRTEQGDSAMYLCASSPRLEGTDTQYFGPGTRLTVL.

The V gene is TRBV10-1, the J gene TRBJ2-3; D possibly corresponds to TRBD2 (5 bases). The germline CDR1 and CDR2 sequences are WNHNN and SYGVQD (reference sequence). Trimming removed 6 bases at V and 4 bases at J, with 23 bases between. The length of the CDR3 is 17 residues. CDR3 region: CASSTSGFRLGADTQYF. The DNA for the CDR3 is TGCGCCAGCAGCACCAGTGGTTTTCGGCTCGGGGCAGATACGCAGTATTTT.

The chain joins TRBV18 to TRBJ2-5; TRBD1 aligns across 8 bases. Losses at the gene ends were 4 bases for V and 5 bases for J; bases not matched to a gene: 12. CDR1 KGHSH and CDR2 LQKENI come from the germline V gene. The CDR3 covers 16 residues. The CDR3 region has the DNA TGTGCCAGCTCACAACGCAGGGGGCAGGCGAAGGAGACCCAGTACTTC. Protein sequence: CASSQRRGQAKETQYF.

The rearrangement uses TRBV28 and TRBJ2-7, with 9 nucleotides matching TRBD2. Germline CDR1 MDHEN, CDR2 SYDVKM. The CDR3 sequence is 15 residues long. V gave up 5 bases and J gave up 3 bases; unmatched junction bases: 8. The CDR3 region has the DNA TGTGCCAGCAGTCCCGAGGCGGGAGGGGTCTACGAGCAGTACTTC. Its protein is CASSPEAGGVYEQYF.

The chain recombines TRBV3-1 (or the pseudogene TRBV3-2) with TRBJ2-3; a weak D match, TRBD2 (6 bases). The CDR3 spans 15 residues. Germline V gene data show CDR1 as LGHDT and CDR2 as YNNKEL (reference sequence). Trimming cost V 5 bases and J 7 bases, with 19 bases left between them. The CDR3 here is CASSTGPSGAYTQYF. For the CDR3, the DNA is TGTGCCAGCAGCACGGGCCCCTCGGGAGCATATACGCAGTATTTT.

The chain uses TRBV5-4 and TRBJ2-7; D not certain. The V gene's germline CDR1 is SGHNT and CDR2 YYREEE (reference sequence). The CDR3 runs 14 residues. Trimming stripped 0 bases from V and 4 bases from J, with 11 bases between. The CDR3 region is CASSLVPGPYEQYF. The CDR3 DNA reads TGTGCCAGCAGCTTGGTACCTGGCCCGTACGAGCAGTACTTC.

The chain joins TRBV4-1 to TRBJ2-2; TRBD2 is a possible D gene (5 bases). The V end was cut by 1 base, the J end by 1 base, with 19 bases between. This CDR3 region has 19 residues. The germline V gene has CDR1 MGHRA and CDR2 YSYEKL. CDR3 protein: CASSQGTLGRPRNTGELFF. CDR3 sequence (DNA): TGCGCCAGCAGCCAAGGGACTCTGGGCCGACCCAGGAACACCGGGGAGCTGTTTTTT.

V and J are TRBV7-3 and TRBJ2-5; possibly TRBD2 for D (5 bases). The CDR3 is 16 amino acids. Germline CDR1 reads SGHTA; CDR2 reads FQGTGA. Trimming removed 3 bases at V and 1 base at J, with 15 bases between. The CDR3 DNA is TGTGCCAGCAGCTTGGGGTACGGGATCCCCCAAGAGACCCAGTACTTC. Translation gives CASSLGYGIPQETQYF.